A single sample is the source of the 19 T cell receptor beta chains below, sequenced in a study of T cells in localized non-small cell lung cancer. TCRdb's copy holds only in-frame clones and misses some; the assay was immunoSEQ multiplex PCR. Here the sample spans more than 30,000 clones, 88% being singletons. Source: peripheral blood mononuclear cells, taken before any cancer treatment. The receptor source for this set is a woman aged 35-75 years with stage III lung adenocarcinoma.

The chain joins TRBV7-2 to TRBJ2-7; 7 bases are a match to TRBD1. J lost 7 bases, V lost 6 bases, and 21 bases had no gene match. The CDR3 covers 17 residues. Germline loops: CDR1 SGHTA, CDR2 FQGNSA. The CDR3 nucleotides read TGTGCCAGCAGTTCCAACCGCCGGGGACAGCGGTTAAGGGAGCAGTACTTC. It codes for CASSSNRRGQRLREQYF.

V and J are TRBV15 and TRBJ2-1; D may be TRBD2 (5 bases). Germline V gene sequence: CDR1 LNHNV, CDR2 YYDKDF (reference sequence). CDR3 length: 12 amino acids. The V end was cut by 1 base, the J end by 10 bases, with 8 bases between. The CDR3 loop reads CATSRVASEQFF. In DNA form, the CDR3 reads TGTGCCACCAGCAGAGTTGCTAGCGAGCAGTTCTTC.

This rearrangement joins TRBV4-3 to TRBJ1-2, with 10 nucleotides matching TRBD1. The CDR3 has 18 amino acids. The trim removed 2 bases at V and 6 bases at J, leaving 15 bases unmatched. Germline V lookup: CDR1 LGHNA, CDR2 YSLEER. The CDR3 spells CASSQFPPEPGQGHGYTF. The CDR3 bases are TGCGCCAGCAGCCAATTCCCCCCGGAACCGGGACAGGGGCATGGCTACACCTTC.

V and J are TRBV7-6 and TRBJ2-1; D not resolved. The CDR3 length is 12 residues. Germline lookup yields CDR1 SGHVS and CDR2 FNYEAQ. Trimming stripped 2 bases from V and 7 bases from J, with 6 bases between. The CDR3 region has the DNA TGTGCCAGCAGCTTACTTTCAAATGAGCAGTTCTTC. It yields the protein CASSLLSNEQFF.

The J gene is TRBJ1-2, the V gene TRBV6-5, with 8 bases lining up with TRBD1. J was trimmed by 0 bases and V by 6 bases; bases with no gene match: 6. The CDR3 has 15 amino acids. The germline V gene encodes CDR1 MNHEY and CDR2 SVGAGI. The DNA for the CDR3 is TGTGCCAGCAGCCAGGGGGCCTTAGCTAACTATGGCTACACCTTC. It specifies CASSQGALANYGYTF.

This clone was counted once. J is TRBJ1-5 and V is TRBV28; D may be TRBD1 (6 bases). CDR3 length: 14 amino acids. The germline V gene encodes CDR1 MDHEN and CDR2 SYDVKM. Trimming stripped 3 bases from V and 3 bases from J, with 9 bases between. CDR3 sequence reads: CASSFGQPNQPQHF. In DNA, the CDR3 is TGTGCCAGCAGTTTCGGACAGCCCAATCAGCCCCAGCATTTT.

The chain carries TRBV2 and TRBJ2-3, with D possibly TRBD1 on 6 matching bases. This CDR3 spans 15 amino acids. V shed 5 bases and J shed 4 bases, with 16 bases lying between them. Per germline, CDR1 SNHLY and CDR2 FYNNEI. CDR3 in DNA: TGTGCCAGCAGTTCAGGGGAGAGAATTGCAGATACGCAGTATTTT. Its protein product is CASSSGERIADTQYF.

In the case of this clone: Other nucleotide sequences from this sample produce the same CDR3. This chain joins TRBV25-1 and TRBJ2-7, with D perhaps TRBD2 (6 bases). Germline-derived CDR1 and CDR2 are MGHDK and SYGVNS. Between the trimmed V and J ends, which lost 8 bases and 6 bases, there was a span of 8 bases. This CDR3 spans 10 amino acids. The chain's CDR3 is CASGDSEQYF. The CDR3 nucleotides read TGTGCCAGCGGGGACTCCGAGCAGTACTTC.

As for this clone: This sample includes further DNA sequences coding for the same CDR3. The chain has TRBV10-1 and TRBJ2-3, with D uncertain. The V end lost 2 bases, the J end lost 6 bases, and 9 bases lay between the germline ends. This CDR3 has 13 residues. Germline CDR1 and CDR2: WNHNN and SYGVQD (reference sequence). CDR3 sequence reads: CASSEQRADTQYF. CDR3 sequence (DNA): TGCGCCAGCAGTGAGCAAAGGGCGGATACGCAGTATTTT.

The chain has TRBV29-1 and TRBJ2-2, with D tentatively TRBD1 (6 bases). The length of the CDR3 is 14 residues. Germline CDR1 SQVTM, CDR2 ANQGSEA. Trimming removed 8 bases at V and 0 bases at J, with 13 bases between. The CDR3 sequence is CSLRTDANTGELFF. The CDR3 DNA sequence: TGCAGCCTTCGGACAGATGCGAACACCGGGGAGCTGTTTTTT.

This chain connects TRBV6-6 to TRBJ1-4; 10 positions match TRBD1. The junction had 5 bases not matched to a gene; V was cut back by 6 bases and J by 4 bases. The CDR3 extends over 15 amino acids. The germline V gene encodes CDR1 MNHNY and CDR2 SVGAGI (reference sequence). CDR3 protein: CASRGQGLDNEKLFF. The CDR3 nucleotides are TGTGCCAGCAGGGGACAGGGGTTGGATAATGAAAAACTGTTTTTT.

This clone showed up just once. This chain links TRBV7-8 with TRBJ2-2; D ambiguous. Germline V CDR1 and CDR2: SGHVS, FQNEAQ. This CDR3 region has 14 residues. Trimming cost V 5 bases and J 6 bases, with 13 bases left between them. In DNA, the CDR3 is TGTGCCAGCAGCCCCCAATGGCAGGCCGGGGAGCTGTTTTTT. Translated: CASSPQWQAGELFF.

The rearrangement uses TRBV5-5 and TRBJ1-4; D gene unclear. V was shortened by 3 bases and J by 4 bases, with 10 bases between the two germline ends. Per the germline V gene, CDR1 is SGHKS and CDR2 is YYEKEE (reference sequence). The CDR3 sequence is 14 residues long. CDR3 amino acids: CASSSWAYNEKLFF. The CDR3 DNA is TGTGCCAGCAGCTCCTGGGCCTATAATGAAAAACTGTTTTTT.

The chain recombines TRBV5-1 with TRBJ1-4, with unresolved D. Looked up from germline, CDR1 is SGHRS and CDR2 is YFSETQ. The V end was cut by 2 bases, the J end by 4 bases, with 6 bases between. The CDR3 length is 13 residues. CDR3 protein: CASSFTGNEKLFF. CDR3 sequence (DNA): TGCGCCAGCAGCTTCACGGGTAATGAAAAACTGTTTTTT.

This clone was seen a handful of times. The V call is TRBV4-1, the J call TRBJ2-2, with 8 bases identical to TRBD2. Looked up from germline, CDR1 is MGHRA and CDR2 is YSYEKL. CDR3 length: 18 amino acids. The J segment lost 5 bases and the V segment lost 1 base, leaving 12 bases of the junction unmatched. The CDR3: CASSQGGLAGIGTGELFF. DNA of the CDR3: TGCGCCAGCAGCCAAGGGGGCCTAGCGGGCATTGGGACCGGGGAGCTGTTTTTT.

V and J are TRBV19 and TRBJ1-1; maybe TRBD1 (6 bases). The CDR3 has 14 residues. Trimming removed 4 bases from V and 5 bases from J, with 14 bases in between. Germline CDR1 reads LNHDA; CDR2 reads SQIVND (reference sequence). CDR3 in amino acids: CASSTQQGWTEAFF. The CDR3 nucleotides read TGTGCCAGTAGTACCCAACAGGGATGGACTGAAGCTTTCTTT.

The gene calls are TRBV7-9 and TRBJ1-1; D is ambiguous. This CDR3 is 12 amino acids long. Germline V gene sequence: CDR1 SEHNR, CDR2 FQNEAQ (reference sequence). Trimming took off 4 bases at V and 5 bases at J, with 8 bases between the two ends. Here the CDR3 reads CASSYPETEAFF. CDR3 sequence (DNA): TGTGCCAGCAGCTACCCGGAAACTGAAGCTTTCTTT.

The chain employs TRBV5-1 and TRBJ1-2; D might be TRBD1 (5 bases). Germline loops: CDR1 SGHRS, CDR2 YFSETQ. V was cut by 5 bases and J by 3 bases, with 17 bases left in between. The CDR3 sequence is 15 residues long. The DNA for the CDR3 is TGCGCCAGCAGAGAAACGGGGCTAATGTACTATGGCTACACCTTC. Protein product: CASRETGLMYYGYTF.

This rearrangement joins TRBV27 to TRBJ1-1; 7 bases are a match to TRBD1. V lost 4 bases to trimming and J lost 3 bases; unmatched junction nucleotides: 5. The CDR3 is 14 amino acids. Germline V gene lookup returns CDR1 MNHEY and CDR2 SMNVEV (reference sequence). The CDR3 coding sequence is TGTGCCAGCAGTTCGAATACAGGGGACACTGAAGCTTTCTTT. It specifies CASSSNTGDTEAFF.